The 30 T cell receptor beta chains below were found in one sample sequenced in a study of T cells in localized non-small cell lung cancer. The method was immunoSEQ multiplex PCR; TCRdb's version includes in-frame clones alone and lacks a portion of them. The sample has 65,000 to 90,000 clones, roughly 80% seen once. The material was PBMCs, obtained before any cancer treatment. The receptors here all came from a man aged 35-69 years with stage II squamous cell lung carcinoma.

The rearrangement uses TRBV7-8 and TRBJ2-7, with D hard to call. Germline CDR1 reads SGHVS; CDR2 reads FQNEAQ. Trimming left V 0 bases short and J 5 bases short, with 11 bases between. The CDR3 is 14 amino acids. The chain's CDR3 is CASSLALWADEQYF. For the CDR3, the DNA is TGTGCCAGCAGCTTAGCGCTCTGGGCCGACGAGCAGTACTTC. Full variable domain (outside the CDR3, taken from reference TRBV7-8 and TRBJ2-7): GAGVSQSPRYKVAKRGQDVALRCDPISGHVSLFWYQQALGQGPEFLTYFQNEAQLDKSGLPSDRFFAERPEGSVSTLKIQRTQQEDSAVYLCASSLALWADEQYFGPGTRLTVT.

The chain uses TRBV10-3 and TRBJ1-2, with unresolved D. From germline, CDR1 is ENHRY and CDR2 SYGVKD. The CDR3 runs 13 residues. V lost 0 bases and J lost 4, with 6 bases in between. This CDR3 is CAISESGSYGYTF. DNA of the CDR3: TGTGCCATCAGTGAGTCTGGCAGCTATGGCTACACCTTC.

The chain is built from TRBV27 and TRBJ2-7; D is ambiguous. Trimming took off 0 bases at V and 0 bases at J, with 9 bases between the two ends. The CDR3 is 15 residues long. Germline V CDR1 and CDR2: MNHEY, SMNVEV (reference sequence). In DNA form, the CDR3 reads TGTGCCAGCAGTTTATCGCGGACCGGCTCCTACGAGCAGTACTTC. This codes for CASSLSRTGSYEQYF.

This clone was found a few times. This CDR3 reads CASTSGAYEQYF. In nucleotides, the CDR3 is TGTGCCAGCACCTCCGGGGCCTACGAGCAGTACTTC. The gene calls are TRBV28 and TRBJ2-7, with D maybe TRBD2 (5 bases). V was pared by 7 bases and J by 2 bases, with 9 bases between. Germline values: CDR1 MDHEN, CDR2 SYDVKM. This CDR3 comprises 12 residues.

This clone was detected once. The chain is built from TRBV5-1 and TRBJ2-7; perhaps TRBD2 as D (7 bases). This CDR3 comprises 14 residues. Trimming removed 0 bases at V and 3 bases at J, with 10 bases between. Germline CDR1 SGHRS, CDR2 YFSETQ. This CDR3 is CASSLAGGGYEQYF. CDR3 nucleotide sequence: TGCGCCAGCAGCTTGGCGGGGGGCGGCTACGAGCAGTACTTC.

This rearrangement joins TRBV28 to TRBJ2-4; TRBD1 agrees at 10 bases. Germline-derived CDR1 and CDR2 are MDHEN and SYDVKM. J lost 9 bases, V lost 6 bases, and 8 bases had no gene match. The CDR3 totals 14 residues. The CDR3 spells CASRPRTGGGIQYF. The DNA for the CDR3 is TGTGCCAGCAGGCCCCGGACAGGGGGGGGCATTCAGTACTTC.

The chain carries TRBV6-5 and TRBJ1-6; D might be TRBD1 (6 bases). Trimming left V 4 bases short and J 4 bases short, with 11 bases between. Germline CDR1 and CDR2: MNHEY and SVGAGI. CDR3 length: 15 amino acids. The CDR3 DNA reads TGTGCCAGCAGTTCCGGGGGCGCGTATAATTCACCCCTCCACTTT. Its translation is CASSSGGAYNSPLHF.

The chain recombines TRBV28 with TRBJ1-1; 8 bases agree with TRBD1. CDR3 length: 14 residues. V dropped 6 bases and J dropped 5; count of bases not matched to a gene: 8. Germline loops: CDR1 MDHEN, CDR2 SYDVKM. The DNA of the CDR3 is TGTGCCAGCAGGGCCACAGGGGGGGGAACTGAAGCTTTCTTT. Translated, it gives CASRATGGGTEAFF. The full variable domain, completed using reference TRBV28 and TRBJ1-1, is DVKVTQSSRYLVKRTGEKVFLECVQDMDHENMFWYRQDPGLGLRLIYFSYDVKMKEKGDIPEGYSVSREKKERFSLILESASTNQTSMYLCASRATGGGTEAFFGQGTRLTVV.

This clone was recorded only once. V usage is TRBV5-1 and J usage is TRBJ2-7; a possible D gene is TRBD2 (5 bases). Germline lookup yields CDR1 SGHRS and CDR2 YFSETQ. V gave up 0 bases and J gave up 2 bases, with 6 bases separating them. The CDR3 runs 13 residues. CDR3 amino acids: CASSLAGTYEQYF. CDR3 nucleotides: TGCGCCAGCAGCTTGGCCGGGACCTACGAGCAGTACTTC. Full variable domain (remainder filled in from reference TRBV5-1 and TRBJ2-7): KAGVTQTPRYLIKTRGQQVTLSCSPISGHRSVSWYQQTPGQGLQFLFEYFSETQRNKGNFPGRFSGRQFSNSRSEMNVSTLELGDSALYLCASSLAGTYEQYFGPGTRLTVT.

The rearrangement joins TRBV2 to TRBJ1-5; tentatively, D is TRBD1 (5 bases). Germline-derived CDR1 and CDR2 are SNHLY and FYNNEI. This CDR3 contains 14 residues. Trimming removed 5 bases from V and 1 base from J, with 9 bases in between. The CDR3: CASSSTVSNQPQHF. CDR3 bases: TGTGCCAGCAGTTCGACAGTAAGCAATCAGCCCCAGCATTTT.

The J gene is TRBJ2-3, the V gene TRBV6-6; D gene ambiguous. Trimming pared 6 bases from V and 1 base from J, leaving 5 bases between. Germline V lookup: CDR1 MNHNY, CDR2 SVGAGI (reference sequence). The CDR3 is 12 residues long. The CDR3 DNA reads TGTGCCAGCAGCCCCGGCACAGATACGCAGTATTTT. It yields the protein CASSPGTDTQYF.

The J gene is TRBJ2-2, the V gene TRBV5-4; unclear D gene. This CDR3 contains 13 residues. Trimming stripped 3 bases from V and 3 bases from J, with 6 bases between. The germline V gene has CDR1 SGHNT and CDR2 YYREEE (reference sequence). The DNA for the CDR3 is TGTGCCAGCAGCTCACCCTACACCGGGGAGCTGTTTTTT. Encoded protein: CASSSPYTGELFF.

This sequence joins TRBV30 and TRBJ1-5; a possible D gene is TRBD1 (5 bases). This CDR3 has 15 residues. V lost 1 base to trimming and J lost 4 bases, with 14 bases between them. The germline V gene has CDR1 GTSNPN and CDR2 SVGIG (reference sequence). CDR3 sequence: CAWSAVSGINQPQHF. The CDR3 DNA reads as TGTGCCTGGAGTGCGGTTTCAGGGATAAATCAGCCCCAGCATTTT.

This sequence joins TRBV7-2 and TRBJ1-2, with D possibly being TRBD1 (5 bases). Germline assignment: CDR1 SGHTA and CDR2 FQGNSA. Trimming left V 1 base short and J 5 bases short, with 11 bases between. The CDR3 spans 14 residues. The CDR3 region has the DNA TGTGCCAGCAGCTTAGACACAGGAAATTATGGCTACACCTTC. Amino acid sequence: CASSLDTGNYGYTF.

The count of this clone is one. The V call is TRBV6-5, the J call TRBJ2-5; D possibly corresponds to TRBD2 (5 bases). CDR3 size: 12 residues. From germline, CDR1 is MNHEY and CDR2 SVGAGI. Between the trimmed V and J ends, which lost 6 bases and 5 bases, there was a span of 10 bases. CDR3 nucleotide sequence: TGTGCCAGCAGCCCCCGAGGGGAGACCCAGTACTTC. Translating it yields CASSPRGETQYF.

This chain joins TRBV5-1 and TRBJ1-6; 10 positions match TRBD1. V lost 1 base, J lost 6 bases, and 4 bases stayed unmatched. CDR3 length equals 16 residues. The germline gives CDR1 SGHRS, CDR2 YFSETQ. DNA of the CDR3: TGCGCCAGCAGCTTGTCCGGGACAGGGGTTAATTCACCCCTCCACTTT. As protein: CASSLSGTGVNSPLHF.

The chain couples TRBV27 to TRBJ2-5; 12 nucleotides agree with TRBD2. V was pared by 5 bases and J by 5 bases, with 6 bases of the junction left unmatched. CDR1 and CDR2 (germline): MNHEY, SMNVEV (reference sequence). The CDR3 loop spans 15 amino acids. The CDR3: CASSPLLAGGETQYF. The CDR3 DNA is TGTGCCAGCAGTCCTCTCCTAGCGGGAGGGGAGACCCAGTACTTC.

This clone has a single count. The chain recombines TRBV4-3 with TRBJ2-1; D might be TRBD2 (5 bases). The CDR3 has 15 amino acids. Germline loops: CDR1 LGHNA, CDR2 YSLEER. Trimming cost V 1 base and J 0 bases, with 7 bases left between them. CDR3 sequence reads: CASSQAGGSYNEQFF. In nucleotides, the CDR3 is TGCGCCAGCAGCCAAGCAGGAGGCTCCTACAATGAGCAGTTCTTC.

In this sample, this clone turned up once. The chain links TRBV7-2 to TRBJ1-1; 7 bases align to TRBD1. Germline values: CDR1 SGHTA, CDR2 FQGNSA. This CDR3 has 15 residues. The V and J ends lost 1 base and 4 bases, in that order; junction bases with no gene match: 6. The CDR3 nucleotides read TGTGCCAGCAGCTTAGTAGAGGGGGCGGGCACTGAAGCTTTCTTT. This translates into CASSLVEGAGTEAFF.

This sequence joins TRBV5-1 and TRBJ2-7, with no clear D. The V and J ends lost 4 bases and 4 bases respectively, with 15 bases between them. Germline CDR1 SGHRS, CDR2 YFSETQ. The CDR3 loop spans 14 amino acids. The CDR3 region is CASSGGQLPYEQYF. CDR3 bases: TGCGCCAGCAGCGGTGGCCAGCTCCCGTACGAGCAGTACTTC. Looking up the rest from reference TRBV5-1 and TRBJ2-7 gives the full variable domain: KAGVTQTPRYLIKTRGQQVTLSCSPISGHRSVSWYQQTPGQGLQFLFEYFSETQRNKGNFPGRFSGRQFSNSRSEMNVSTLELGDSALYLCASSGGQLPYEQYFGPGTRLTVT.

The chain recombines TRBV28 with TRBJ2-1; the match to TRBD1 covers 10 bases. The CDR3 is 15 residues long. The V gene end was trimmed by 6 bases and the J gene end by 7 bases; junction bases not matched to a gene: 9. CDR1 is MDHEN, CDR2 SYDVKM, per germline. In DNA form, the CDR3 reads TGTGCCAGCAGGGGACCGGGACAGGGGAAAAATGAGCAGTTCTTC. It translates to CASRGPGQGKNEQFF.

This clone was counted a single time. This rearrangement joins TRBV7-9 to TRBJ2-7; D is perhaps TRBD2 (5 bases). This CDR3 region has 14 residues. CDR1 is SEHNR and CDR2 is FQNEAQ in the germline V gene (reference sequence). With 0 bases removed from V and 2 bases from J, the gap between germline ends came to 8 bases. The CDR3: CASSLAAGTYEQYF. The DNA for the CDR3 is TGTGCCAGCAGCTTAGCGGCGGGTACCTACGAGCAGTACTTC.

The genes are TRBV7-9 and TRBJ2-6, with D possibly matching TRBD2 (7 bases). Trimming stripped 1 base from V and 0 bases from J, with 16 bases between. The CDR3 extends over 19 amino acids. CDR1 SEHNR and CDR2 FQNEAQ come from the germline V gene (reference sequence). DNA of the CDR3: TGTGCCAGCAGCTTAGTGGCGGGGGCAAAAGGCTCTGGGGCCAACGTCCTGACTTTC. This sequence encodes CASSLVAGAKGSGANVLTF. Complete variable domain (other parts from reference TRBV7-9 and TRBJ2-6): DTGVSQNPRHKITKRGQNVTFRCDPISEHNRLYWYRQTLGQGPEFLTYFQNEAQLEKSRLLSDRFSAERPKGSFSTLEIQRTEQGDSAMYLCASSLVAGAKGSGANVLTFGAGSRLTVL.

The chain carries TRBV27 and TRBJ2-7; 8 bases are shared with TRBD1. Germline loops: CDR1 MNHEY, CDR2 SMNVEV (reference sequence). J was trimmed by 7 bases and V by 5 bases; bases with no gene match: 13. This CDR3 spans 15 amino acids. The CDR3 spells CASSLGGQVSREQYF. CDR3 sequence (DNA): TGTGCCAGCAGTCTAGGGGGACAGGTCTCTAGGGAGCAGTACTTC.

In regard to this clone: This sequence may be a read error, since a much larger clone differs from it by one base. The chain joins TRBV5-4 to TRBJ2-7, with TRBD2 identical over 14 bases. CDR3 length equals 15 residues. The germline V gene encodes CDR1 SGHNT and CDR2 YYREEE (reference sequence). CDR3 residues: CTSSLTSGGAYEQYF. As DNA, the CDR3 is TGTACCAGCAGCCTGACTAGCGGGGGGGCCTACGAGCAGTACTTC.

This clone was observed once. CDR3 coding DNA: TGTGCCAGCAGTGAAAGGACAGGGGACCTTGCTAACTATGGCTACACCTTC. This sequence encodes CASSERTGDLANYGYTF. The chain is built from TRBV6-1 and TRBJ1-2; TRBD1 matches at 9 bases. Trimming cost V 2 bases and J 0 bases; bases outside gene matches: 7. CDR3 size: 17 residues. CDR1 MNHNS and CDR2 SASEGT come from the germline V gene.

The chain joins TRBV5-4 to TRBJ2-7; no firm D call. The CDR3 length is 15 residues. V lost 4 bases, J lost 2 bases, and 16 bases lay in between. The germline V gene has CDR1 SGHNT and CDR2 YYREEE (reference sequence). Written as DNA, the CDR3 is TGTGCCAGCAGCCCGGACCTCTCCCGCCCCTACGAGCAGTACTTC. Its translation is CASSPDLSRPYEQYF.

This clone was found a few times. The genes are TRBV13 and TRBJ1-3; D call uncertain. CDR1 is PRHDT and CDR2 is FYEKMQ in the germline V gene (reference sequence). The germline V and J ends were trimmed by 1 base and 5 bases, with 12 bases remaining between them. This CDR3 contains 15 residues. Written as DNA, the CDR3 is TGTGCCAGCAGCTTAGTGGGGAGGAGGAGAAACACCATATATTTT. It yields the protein CASSLVGRRRNTIYF.

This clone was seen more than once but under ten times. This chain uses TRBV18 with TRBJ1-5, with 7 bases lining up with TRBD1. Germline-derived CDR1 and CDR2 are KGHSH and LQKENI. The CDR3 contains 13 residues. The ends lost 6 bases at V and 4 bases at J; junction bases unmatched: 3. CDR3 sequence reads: CASSTDRNQPQHF. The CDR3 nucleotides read TGTGCCAGCTCTACGGACAGGAATCAGCCCCAGCATTTT.

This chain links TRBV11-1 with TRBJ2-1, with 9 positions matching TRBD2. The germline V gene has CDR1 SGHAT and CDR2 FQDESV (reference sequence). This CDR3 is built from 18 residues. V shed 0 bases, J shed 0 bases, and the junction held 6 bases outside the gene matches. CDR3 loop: CASSLARLAVSSYNEQFF. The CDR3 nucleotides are TGTGCCAGCAGCTTAGCCCGACTAGCGGTGAGCTCCTACAATGAGCAGTTCTTC.